The 18 T cell receptor beta chains below come from one sample, sequenced in a study of CD8+ T cells in alopecia areata. Following RNA extraction, reverse transcription yielded cDNA that acted as the sequencing template. TCRdb's copy holds only in-frame clones and misses some; the assay was immunoSEQ multiplex PCR. The sample contains over 120,000 clones, around 50% of which appear only once. The sample consisted of CD4+ T cells sorted from blood, taken at week 0. These receptors were taken from a human donor with alopecia areata.

The chain combines TRBV30 with TRBJ1-2; a possible D gene is TRBD1 (5 bases). This CDR3 region has 14 residues. The V end lost 1 base, the J end lost 7 bases, and 16 bases lay between the germline ends. Germline V CDR1 and CDR2: GTSNPN, SVGIG (reference sequence). The CDR3 DNA reads TGTGCCTGGAGTGGATCGGGGGTTTATTCTGGCTACACCTTC. Protein sequence: CAWSGSGVYSGYTF. Together with reference TRBV30 and TRBJ1-2, the CDR3 gives the full variable domain: SQTIHQWPATLVQPVGSPLSLECTVEGTSNPNLYWYRQAAGRGLQLLFYSVGIGQISSEVPQNLSASRPQDRQFILSSKKLLLSDSGFYLCAWSGSGVYSGYTFGSGTRLTVV.

This clone was seen once. The chain joins TRBV4-1 to TRBJ2-1, with a tentative D call TRBD1 (5 bases). V lost 4 bases and J 3 bases, leaving 7 bases between the germline ends. CDR3 length: 13 residues. Germline CDR1 reads MGHRA; CDR2 reads YSYEKL. Here the CDR3 DNA reads TGCGCCAGCAGCCCGACAGTCTACAATGAGCAGTTCTTC. The encoded protein is CASSPTVYNEQFF.

In regard to this clone: An end of the junction differs from the germline gene, which may be a read error. The chain links TRBV7-7 to TRBJ2-5; D remains unclear. Germline CDR1 is SSHAT and CDR2 is FNYEAQ (reference sequence). The CDR3 contains 13 residues. CDR3 nucleotide sequence: TGTGCTAGCAGCTTAGAGGCCCGAGAGACCCAGTACTTC. Translated, it gives CASSLEARETQYF.

V is TRBV2 and J is TRBJ2-1, with D perhaps matching TRBD2 (6 bases). CDR1 and CDR2 (germline): SNHLY, FYNNEI. V lost 4 bases to trimming and J lost 15 bases, with 19 bases between them. This CDR3 has 13 amino acids. The CDR3 loop reads CASSGVLATKGFF. The CDR3, as DNA: TGTGCCAGCAGTGGTGTACTAGCCACGAAGGGGTTCTTC.

Written as DNA, the CDR3 is TGTGCCAGCAGTGAAGGGTTACTAGCGATTCAGTACTTC. It encodes CASSEGLLAIQYF. The chain employs TRBV2 and TRBJ2-4; TRBD2 aligns across 7 bases. The CDR3 is made up of 13 amino acids. From germline, CDR1 is SNHLY and CDR2 FYNNEI. V shed 1 base and J 10 bases; nucleotides not matched to a gene: 4.

The chain has TRBV29-1 and TRBJ1-2; D uncertain. Germline CDR1 SQVTM, CDR2 ANQGSEA. V was shortened by 6 bases and J by 4 bases, with 12 bases between the two germline ends. The CDR3 runs 12 residues. CDR3 bases: TGCAGCGTAGCTACAGCTCTCTATGGCTACACCTTC. This encodes CSVATALYGYTF.

V usage is TRBV10-2 and J usage is TRBJ1-5; tentatively, D is TRBD1 (6 bases). Trimming shortened V by 6 bases and J by 7 bases, and 13 bases separated the two germline ends. The length of the CDR3 is 13 residues. Per the germline V gene, CDR1 is WSHSY and CDR2 is SAAADI. CDR3 in amino acids: CASSEGEWQPQHF. In nucleotides, the CDR3 is TGCGCCAGCAGCGAGGGGGAATGGCAGCCCCAGCATTTT.

V usage is TRBV5-1 and J usage is TRBJ2-5; unclear D gene. Trimming cost V 2 bases and J 5 bases, with 10 bases left between them. The germline V gene has CDR1 SGHRS and CDR2 YFSETQ. This CDR3 is 13 amino acids long. As DNA, the CDR3 is TGCGCCAGCAGCTTAGAAGCTATGGAGACCCAGTACTTC. It yields the protein CASSLEAMETQYF.

V is TRBV6-5 and J is TRBJ1-2; D remains ambiguous. V was shortened by 6 bases and J by 2 bases, with 13 bases between the two germline ends. The germline V gene encodes CDR1 MNHEY and CDR2 SVGAGI. This CDR3 is built from 14 residues. CDR3 residues: CASSYGRFNYGYTF. Here the CDR3 DNA reads TGTGCCAGCAGCTATGGACGCTTCAACTATGGCTACACCTTC.

This clone was picked up one time. The V and J genes are TRBV27 and TRBJ1-6; no clear D. Germline CDR1 MNHEY, CDR2 SMNVEV (reference sequence). This CDR3 spans 14 amino acids. Trimming cost V 1 base and J 3 bases, with 4 bases left between them. DNA for the CDR3: TGTGCCAGCAGTTTATGGGGCTATAATTCACCCCTCCACTTT. Translating gives CASSLWGYNSPLHF.

This clone was seen more than once but under ten times. One end of the junction does not line up with germline, which may come from a read error. CDR3 protein: CASSPIGRYTEQFF. The CDR3 DNA reads TGTGCCAGCAGCCCGATTGGACGGTACACTGAGCAGTTCTTC. V is TRBV5-6 and J is TRBJ2-1, with D uncertain. The CDR3 has 14 amino acids. CDR1 and CDR2 (germline): SGHDT, YYEEEE.

J is TRBJ1-4 and V is TRBV13; a possible D gene is TRBD1 (6 bases). The germline V gene encodes CDR1 PRHDT and CDR2 FYEKMQ (reference sequence). This CDR3 has 16 amino acids. V lost 3 bases to trimming and J lost 0 bases, with 11 bases between them. The CDR3 spells CASSLGAGATNEKLFF. DNA of the CDR3: TGTGCCAGCAGCTTGGGGGCGGGAGCAACTAATGAAAAACTGTTTTTT.

The chain uses TRBV5-1 and TRBJ2-7; no definite D call. V was pared by 3 bases and J by 1 base, with 11 bases between. This CDR3 spans 14 amino acids. Germline V gene data show CDR1 as SGHRS and CDR2 as YFSETQ. The CDR3 DNA reads as TGCGCCAGCAGCTCACGGGCCCAATCCTACGAGCAGTACTTC. It specifies CASSSRAQSYEQYF.

This sequence joins TRBV30 and TRBJ2-3; no clear D. Germline V gene data show CDR1 as GTSNPN and CDR2 as SVGIG (reference sequence). V lost 3 bases and J 2 bases, leaving 9 bases between the germline ends. The CDR3 is 13 residues long. This CDR3 reads CAWSSRITDTQYF. The CDR3 nucleotides are TGTGCCTGGAGCAGCAGGATCACAGATACGCAGTATTTT.

This chain uses TRBV6-5 with TRBJ1-5; a possible D gene is TRBD1 (5 bases). V shed 5 bases and J shed 5 bases, with 13 bases lying between them. This CDR3 region has 14 residues. CDR1 and CDR2 (germline): MNHEY, SVGAGI. This CDR3 is CASSRGGAYQPQHF. As DNA, the CDR3 is TGTGCCAGCAGTCGCGGCGGGGCCTATCAGCCCCAGCATTTT.

A few counts support this clone. The genes are TRBV6-5 and TRBJ2-7; D not certain. The CDR3 totals 15 residues. Looked up from germline, CDR1 is MNHEY and CDR2 is SVGAGI. Trimming stripped 0 bases from V and 2 bases from J, with 11 bases between. Here the CDR3 reads CASSYSTSRTYEQYF. CDR3 nucleotide sequence: TGTGCCAGCAGTTACTCGACGAGTAGGACCTACGAGCAGTACTTC.

This clone has more than one count but fewer than ten. The J gene is TRBJ2-1, the V gene TRBV4-2; D gene ambiguous. CDR3 length equals 14 residues. The germline gives CDR1 LGHNA, CDR2 YNFKEQ. V gave up 2 bases and J gave up 3 bases, with 8 bases separating them. The CDR3 nucleotides read TGTGCCAGCAGCCAATTGCGACGCTACAATGAGCAGTTCTTC. It specifies CASSQLRRYNEQFF.

This chain connects TRBV11-1 to TRBJ2-2; 8 nucleotides agree with TRBD1. This CDR3 contains 17 residues. The germline V gene encodes CDR1 SGHAT and CDR2 FQDESV (reference sequence). Unmatched junction bases numbered 9, after V lost 6 bases and J lost 0 bases. CDR3 amino acids: CASSPRPGGANTGELFF. The CDR3 DNA reads TGTGCCAGCAGTCCTCGCCCAGGGGGCGCGAACACCGGGGAGCTGTTTTTT.